Below, one T cell receptor beta chain is given with its context. These data belong to a study of blood T cell repertoires in COVID-19. Across the study: Both acute and convalescent COVID-19 samples were obtained from the United States, Italy and Spain. PBMCs, B-cell-depleted T cells, or T cells provided the cDNA or gDNA that made up the material.

As originally analysed: Estimated nucleated cell counts came from reference gene primer amplification. Produced via immunoSEQ multiplex PCR; TCRdb's table is partial and in-frame only. That table gives V, J and clone size, and the DNA gave D and trimming. The table includes about 40,000 clones, approximately 88% detected once. V was shortened by 1 base and J by 3 bases, with 12 bases between the two germline ends. The CDR3 length is 15 residues. Germline values: CDR1 MGHRA, CDR2 YSYEKL. The source of this sequence is a man aged 50-60 years with active or convalescent COVID-19. Sample: peripheral blood. V is TRBV4-1 and J is TRBJ1-1, with D maybe TRBD1 (5 bases). This CDR3 reads CASSQGGVLDTEAFF. Here the CDR3 DNA reads TGCGCCAGCAGCCAAGGGGGGGTACTGGACACTGAAGCTTTCTTT.